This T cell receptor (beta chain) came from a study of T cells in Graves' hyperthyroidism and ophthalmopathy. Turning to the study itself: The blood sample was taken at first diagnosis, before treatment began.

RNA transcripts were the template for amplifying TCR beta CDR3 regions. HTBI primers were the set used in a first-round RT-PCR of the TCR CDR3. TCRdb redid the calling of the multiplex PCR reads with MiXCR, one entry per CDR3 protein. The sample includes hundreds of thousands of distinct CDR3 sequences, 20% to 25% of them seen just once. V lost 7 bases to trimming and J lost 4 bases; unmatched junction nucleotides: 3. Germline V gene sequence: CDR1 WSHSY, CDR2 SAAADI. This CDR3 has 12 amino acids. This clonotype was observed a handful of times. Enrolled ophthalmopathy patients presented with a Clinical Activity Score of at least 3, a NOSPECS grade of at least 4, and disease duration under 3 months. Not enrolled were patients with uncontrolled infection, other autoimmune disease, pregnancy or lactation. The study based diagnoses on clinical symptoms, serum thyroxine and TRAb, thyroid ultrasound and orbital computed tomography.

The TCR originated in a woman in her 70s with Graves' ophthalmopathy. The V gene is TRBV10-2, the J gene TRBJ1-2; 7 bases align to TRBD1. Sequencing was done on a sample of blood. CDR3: CASKRDSYGYTF. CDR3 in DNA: TGCGCCAGCAAACGGGACAGCTATGGCTACACCTTC.